This T cell receptor (beta chain) was obtained from a study of blood T cell repertoires in COVID-19. Assay used: immunoSEQ multiplex PCR; TCRdb lists only in-frame clones, some missing. The sample has 300,000 to 400,000 clones, approximately 86% seen once; the top ten hold about 3%. Germline CDR1 is MNHEY and CDR2 is SVGAGI. This CDR3 is built from 14 residues. With 10 bases removed from V and 7 bases from J, the gap between germline ends came to 19 bases. This sequence was found in a human donor in a cohort sampled during active COVID-19. This chain links TRBV6-5 with TRBJ1-4, with D possibly being TRBD1 (5 bases). Sequenced input: peripheral blood. Written as DNA, the CDR3 is TGTGCCACCCACGCGGGGGGAAATCTTGAAAAACTGTTTTTT. Translating gives CATHAGGNLEKLFF.